This TCR beta chain was sequenced during a study of beta chain features in type 1 diabetes (dated by TCRdb to the late 2010s). The study in broad terms: Mean age, gender distribution, total cell number and subset yield did not differ between patients and healthy donors. A total of roughly 98,000,000 sorted cells were examined across all samples, and RNA yield correlated strongly with the number of cells per subset. In the study, TCRB repertoires of sorted circulating CD4+ T cell subsets from recently diagnosed type 1 diabetes patients were compared with those of matched healthy donors. Whereas all 28 donors provided naive and central memory subsets, regulatory and stem cell-like memory subsets were isolated from just 8 patients and roughly 8 healthy donors.

The paper's findings and limits, for the study overall: Type 1 diabetes patients showed a moderate but significant shortening of TCRB CDR3 length in all four CD4+ subsets. Sequencing cDNA rather than genomic DNA could over-represent highly expressing activated cells, although activation and CD3 levels did not differ between groups. Because the HLA sub-analyses included only small numbers of individuals, any influence of HLA type on TCRB rearrangement was left unresolved. Naive, central memory and regulatory TCRB repertoires appeared to be more similar among patients than among healthy donors. At VDJ recombination sites, type 1 diabetes patients had fewer insertions and more deleted nucleotides, which implies abnormalities in thymic rearrangement. PCR may preferentially amplify shorter templates, but because patient and control samples were amplified and corrected together, any resulting skew would affect both groups equally.

Concerning this clone itself: It lacks a known antigen. No much larger clone exists at a distance of one base, and base qualities are not known.

The CDR3 holds 14 amino acids from the cysteine to the phenylalanine. The kept DNA is CDR3 alone, 42 bases in frame from the first base. Trimming removed 0 bases from V and 7 bases from J; the gene matches leave 9 bases unexplained. The germline V gene encodes CDR1 GTSNPN and CDR2 SVGIG (reference sequence). The entire amount of isolated RNA was reverse transcribed using the High Capacity cDNA Reverse Transcription Kit, so the sequenced TCRB transcripts were expressed ones. Deep immunoSEQ sequencing was applied to naive, central memory and regulatory T cell samples, giving an average of roughly 3.6 million total reads per sample. Sorted cells were lysed in RLT buffer and RNA was extracted with DNase-treated RNeasy Micro or Mini kits, depending on cell number. To prevent cross-contamination, every cell subset was processed on its own, while patient and healthy donor samples were processed together. Using the immunoSEQ multiplex PCR, TCRB sequences were amplified from cDNA into 87-bp fragments spanning the CDR3 region. The amplicons were sequenced using the Illumina HiSeq platform. In the original analysis: Synthetic template baselines were used to correct PCR bias computationally, reads within Hamming distance 2 were collapsed, and singletons that could not be merged were discarded. By aligning reads against IMGT, V, D and J genes, CDR3 length, and insertions or deletions at six rearrangement sites were assigned. Clonotype counts were normalized to sorted cell number within each subset before computing true diversity and Gini coefficients with the tcR R package. The overlap coefficient, calculated on TCRB nucleotide sequences, was used to quantify repertoire sharing. Out-of-frame TCRB sequences from naive cells were analyzed as a proxy for the pre-selection repertoire. TCRdb provides this immuneACCESS table in a form limited to in-frame rearrangements. Some clones are lacking; in checked studies, under half of them reflect an unresolved V gene, and why the rest are absent is not known. V and J calls and clone size are those listed in that table; D and trimming were worked out from the DNA. The sample profile shows a few hundred thousand clones; over 13% of them were found once. Roughly 0.019% of the sample is taken by the ten largest.

A single peripheral blood draw of about 116 mL on average was collected from each donor into heparinised tubes. Using a panel that included CD45RO, CCR7, CD25, CD127, CD95 and CD27, naive, central memory, regulatory and stem cell-like memory CD4+ T cells were sorted on a BD FACSAria II. A purity above 98% was achieved for all sorted populations. PBMCs were isolated right away by Lymphoprep density gradient centrifugation and were stained directly, without culture. To minimize batch effects, samples were stained and sorted in pairs, one healthy donor with one patient per experiment. Sequenced sample: naive CD4+ T cells from blood. The sample's cell subset or site label, decoded: true naive CD4+ T cells. The source of this sequence is a woman under 30 in good health. This chain joins TRBV30 to TRBJ2-7; TRBD2 fits 7 bases in the junction. The CDR3: CAWSVGAGSWEQYF. In nucleotide form, the sequence is TGTGCCTGGAGTGTGGGAGCGGGATCGTGGGAGCAGTACTTC.